This record concerns one TCR beta chain sequence. The count of this clone is one. Its target antigen remains unknown. The sample holds no much larger clone one base away, and base qualities are not on file. The data were taken from a study of blood T cell repertoires in COVID-19 (dated by TCRdb to between 2020 and 2021). With regard to the full study: Collaborator samples came from the United States, Italy and Spain and covered acute and convalescent phases of COVID-19. Where available, HLA class I and class II types were obtained from metadata supplied by the sample provider rather than from assay-based typing. The prospective study material was composed of cDNA or gDNA derived from T cells, B-cell-depleted T cells, or PBMCs. Samples were obtained from the ongoing ImmuneRACE study (first 160 participants) and from roughly 1,300 subjects provided by 6 global collaborators. Nearly every sample came with metadata listing a de-identified subject ID, COVID-19 status, age in years and sex. A freely available public database, intended as a resource for researchers studying the immune response to SARS-CoV-2, is where the repertoires were released. The dataset comprised deeply sampled blood TCRbeta repertoires from subjects exposed to, actively infected with, or recovered from COVID-19.

TCRbeta CDR3 regions were amplified from genomic DNA by means of the immunoSEQ Assay, a bias-controlled multiplex PCR. Under the source paper's analysis protocol: The number of nucleated cells in each sample was estimated from the amplification of reference gene primers within the assay. To quantify the absolute abundance of each unique TCRbeta CDR3 rearrangement, sequence reads were collapsed and filtered. For each sample, productive Simpson clonality was calculated as the square root of Simpson's diversity index across productive rearrangements. TCRdb provides this immuneACCESS table in a form limited to in-frame rearrangements. Some clones are lacking; in checked studies, under half of them reflect an unresolved V gene, and why the rest are absent is not known. Clone size and the V and J calls come from that table; the DNA yielded D and trimming. The sample profile shows some 300,000 clones; 90% of them were found once. Clones ranked in the top ten supply about 1% of the sample.

In the germline V gene (reference sequence), CDR1 corresponds to LNHNV and CDR2 to YYDKDF. The cysteine opens and the phenylalanine closes a CDR3 of 14 amino acids. The DNA shown is the 42-base CDR3, in frame from base 1. V lost 5 bases and J lost 4 bases, and the count of bases not matched to a germline gene is 5. At one collaborating source in Seattle, patients were enrolled during active infection and were followed longitudinally through the course of disease. Whole blood was collected in K2EDTA tubes by collaborating institutions according to the institutions' own protocols. For TCRbeta analysis, collaborators shipped samples in one of three forms: frozen whole blood, isolated PBMCs, or DNA extracted from either of those sample types. What the work shows at the level of the full study, not this receptor alone: The amount of clinical and demographic metadata varied by source and participant and was provided uncurated.

The sample taken for sequencing was peripheral blood. The chain was built from TRBV15 and TRBJ1-1; 9 nucleotides in the junction match TRBD1. The sequence was collected from a woman between 40 and 50 years old with COVID-19, enrolled during active disease. The CDR3 protein sequence reads: CATSFGTGSTEAFF. The base sequence is TGTGCCACCAGCTTTGGGACAGGGTCCACTGAAGCTTTCTTT. Beyond the CDR3, the reference TRBV15 and TRBJ1-1 genes provide the residues; the full variable domain reads: DAMVIQNPRYQVTQFGKPVTLSCSQTLNHNVMYWYQQKSSQAPKLLFHYYDKDFNNEADTPDNFQSRRPNTSFCFLDIRSPGLGDTAMYLCATSFGTGSTEAFFGQGTRLTVV.